One and the same sample provided the 29 T cell receptor beta chains below, sequenced in a study of cytomegalovirus exposure and HLA in healthy donors. This PCR relied on a set of 60 Vbeta primers and 13 Jbeta primers. Only in-frame clones appear in the TCRdb table, and some are missing; sequencing was by immunoSEQ multiplex PCR. The sample holds tens of thousands of clones, approximately 88% seen once. The material sequenced was PBMCs. These receptors all come from a woman aged 45-59 years in good health and CMV-seronegative.

The CDR3 loop reads CASSLDLPIATQYF. The CDR3 DNA reads as TGTGCCAGCAGCTTAGATCTACCCATAGCTACGCAGTATTTT. This chain uses TRBV7-9 with TRBJ2-3; D is uncertain. V was shortened by 1 base and J by 8 bases, with 13 bases between the two germline ends. In germline, CDR1 is SEHNR, CDR2 FQNEAQ (reference sequence). The CDR3 consists of 14 residues.

The V gene is TRBV29-1, the J gene TRBJ1-1; TRBD1 is a possible D gene (6 bases). V was trimmed by 7 bases and J by 5 bases, leaving 14 bases between them. The CDR3 sequence is 12 residues long. The V gene's germline CDR1 is SQVTM and CDR2 ANQGSEA. The CDR3 region has the DNA TGCAGCGGCGCAACAGGGTGGACTGAAGCTTTCTTT. This sequence encodes CSGATGWTEAFF.

Remarks on this clone: One junction end disagrees with the germline gene, perhaps due to a read error. This rearrangement joins TRBV7-7 to TRBJ2-7, with 8 positions matching TRBD1. CDR1 and CDR2 from the germline V gene are SSHAT and FNYEAQ (reference sequence). The CDR3 length is 22 residues. CDR3 coding DNA: TGTGCTAGCAGCTTAGGCGGGACATTCGAGGGTAACAGGGGGTACCGTACGCGTGAGCAGTACTTC. Protein product: CASSLGGTFEGNRGYRTREQYF.

The chain combines TRBV14 with TRBJ2-7; 7 bases are shared with TRBD2. The CDR3 runs 15 residues. The ends lost 4 bases at V and 3 bases at J; junction bases unmatched: 9. Per the germline V gene, CDR1 is SGHDN and CDR2 is FVKESK. CDR3 region: CASSPGLSGYYEQYF. The CDR3 coding sequence is TGTGCCAGCAGCCCGGGACTATCTGGGTACTACGAGCAGTACTTC. Variable domain in full (rest from reference TRBV14 and TRBJ2-7): EAGVTQFPSHSVIEKGQTVTLRCDPISGHDNLYWYRRVMGKEIKFLLHFVKESKQDESGMPNNRFLAERTGGTYSTLKVQPAELEDSGVYFCASSPGLSGYYEQYFGPGTRLTVT.

The chain recombines TRBV9 with TRBJ2-2; D not certain. Germline lookup yields CDR1 SGDLS and CDR2 YYNGEE. CDR3 length equals 14 residues. Trimming pared 4 bases from V and 4 bases from J, leaving 11 bases between. In DNA form, the CDR3 reads TGTGCCAGCAGCTCCCCCCCCTTCACCGGGGAGCTGTTTTTT. Amino acids: CASSSPPFTGELFF.

The rearrangement uses TRBV14 and TRBJ2-1; D possibly corresponds to TRBD2 (5 bases). Looked up from germline, CDR1 is SGHDN and CDR2 is FVKESK. CDR3 size: 17 residues. V was clipped by 2 bases and J by 7 bases, with 21 bases between them. The CDR3 bases are TGTGCCAGCAGCCAACCGGCGGGTCTAGCCGTCATAAATGAGCAGTTCTTC. Amino acid sequence: CASSQPAGLAVINEQFF.

This clone appeared a single time. The chain is built from TRBV7-2 and TRBJ1-6; 7 bases are shared with TRBD1. J was trimmed by 15 bases and V by 4 bases; bases with no gene match: 12. From germline, CDR1 is SGHTA and CDR2 FQGNSA. The CDR3 runs to 14 residues. CDR3 loop: CASSSRDRGSGLHF. CDR3 nucleotides: TGTGCCAGCAGCTCGAGGGACAGAGGATCAGGCCTCCACTTT.

The V call is TRBV5-6, the J call TRBJ2-4; no firm D call. V lost 3 bases, J lost 0 bases, and 13 bases lay in between. CDR1 and CDR2 from the germline V gene are SGHDT and YYEEEE. The CDR3 has 16 amino acids. The DNA of the CDR3 is TGTGCCAGCAGCTCCTTGAGGCACCTAGCCAAAAACATTCAGTACTTC. Translating it yields CASSSLRHLAKNIQYF.

This clone appeared a single time. V usage is TRBV28 and J usage is TRBJ2-7; D gene unclear. CDR1 is MDHEN and CDR2 is SYDVKM in the germline V gene. The CDR3 is 12 residues long. V gave up 1 base and J gave up 9 bases, with 10 bases separating them. The CDR3 DNA follows: TGTGCCAGCAGTTTATCGCAGGTCGGGCAGTACTTC. Translation: CASSLSQVGQYF. Full variable domain (remainder filled in from reference TRBV28 and TRBJ2-7): DVKVTQSSRYLVKRTGEKVFLECVQDMDHENMFWYRQDPGLGLRLIYFSYDVKMKEKGDIPEGYSVSREKKERFSLILESASTNQTSMYLCASSLSQVGQYFGPGTRLTVT.

The genes are TRBV10-3 and TRBJ1-5; 9 bases are a match to TRBD1. The CDR3 is 17 residues long. CDR1 is ENHRY, CDR2 SYGVKD, per germline. V dropped 2 bases and J dropped 3; count of bases not matched to a gene: 8. This CDR3 reads CAISEVRTGELNQPQHF. In nucleotides, the CDR3 is TGTGCCATCAGTGAGGTTAGGACAGGGGAACTCAATCAGCCCCAGCATTTT.

This clone was seen a few times. In DNA, the CDR3 is TGTGCCATCAGTGGTCTGGACAAACAAGAGACCCAGTACTTC. Translated, it gives CAISGLDKQETQYF. This chain joins TRBV10-3 and TRBJ2-5; weak D call: TRBD1 (5 bases). With 4 bases removed from V and 2 bases from J, the gap between germline ends came to 11 bases. The CDR3 has 14 amino acids. Per germline, CDR1 ENHRY and CDR2 SYGVKD.

The chain joins TRBV2 to TRBJ2-5; 9 bases are a match to TRBD1. The CDR3 consists of 15 residues. Germline CDR1 reads SNHLY; CDR2 reads FYNNEI. The junction had 9 bases not matched to a gene; V was cut back by 6 bases and J by 4 bases. CDR3 in amino acids: CASRPTGGIVETQYF. The CDR3 DNA sequence: TGTGCCAGCAGGCCGACAGGGGGGATCGTAGAGACCCAGTACTTC.

The chain employs TRBV6-5 and TRBJ2-7, with a weak D call TRBD1 (5 bases). Germline-derived CDR1 and CDR2 are MNHEY and SVGAGI. The CDR3 covers 13 residues. The germline V and J ends were trimmed by 5 bases and 2 bases, with 10 bases remaining between them. The CDR3 protein is CASSSQGTYEQYF. The CDR3 bases are TGTGCCAGCAGTAGTCAGGGTACCTACGAGCAGTACTTC.

V and J are TRBV7-6 and TRBJ1-1, with 7 bases aligning to TRBD1. CDR3 length: 15 amino acids. After removal of 1 base from V and 1 base from J, the junction contained 3 bases not matched to a gene. The germline V gene has CDR1 SGHVS and CDR2 FNYEAQ. The CDR3 nucleotides are TGTGCCAGCAGCTTAGGTGAGGGGGCGAACACTGAAGCTTTCTTT. Its protein is CASSLGEGANTEAFF. Full variable domain (remainder filled in from reference TRBV7-6 and TRBJ1-1): GAGVSQSPRYKVTKRGQDVALRCDPISGHVSLYWYRQALGQGPEFLTYFNYEAQQDKSGLPNDRFSAERPEGSISTLTIQRTEQRDSAMYRCASSLGEGANTEAFFGQGTRLTVV.

The chain joins TRBV11-2 to TRBJ1-1; the D gene is possibly TRBD1 (6 bases). This CDR3 is 13 amino acids long. The V gene's germline CDR1 is SGHAT and CDR2 FQNNGV. The V and J ends lost 4 bases and 3 bases respectively, with 9 bases between them. The CDR3 protein is CASSYNRDTEAFF. The CDR3 DNA follows: TGTGCCAGCAGCTATAACAGGGACACTGAAGCTTTCTTT.

The chain employs TRBV9 and TRBJ2-5; 10 bases match TRBD2. V lost 0 bases and J lost 4; bases outside the gene matches: 9. This CDR3 comprises 17 residues. CDR1 and CDR2 from the germline V gene are SGDLS and YYNGEE. CDR3 nucleotide sequence: TGTGCCAGCAGCGTAGGGGCCAGCGGGGGGGCCCCAGAGACCCAGTACTTC. Protein product: CASSVGASGGAPETQYF.

The gene calls are TRBV5-8 and TRBJ1-3; the D gene is possibly TRBD1 (5 bases). V was pared by 1 base and J by 7 bases, with 12 bases between. Germline V gene data show CDR1 as SGHTS and CDR2 as YDEGEE. The CDR3 consists of 14 residues. CDR3 in amino acids: CASSLQGIGNTIYF. The CDR3 DNA reads TGTGCCAGCAGCTTGCAGGGTATCGGGAACACCATATATTTT.

This sequence joins TRBV9 and TRBJ1-1, with 9 positions matching TRBD1. The V and J ends lost 0 bases and 3 bases, in that order; junction bases with no gene match: 12. The CDR3 consists of 18 residues. Per the germline V gene, CDR1 is SGDLS and CDR2 is YYNGEE. CDR3 amino acids: CASSVAMDRGAGDTEAFF. CDR3 DNA sequence: TGTGCCAGCAGCGTAGCTATGGACAGGGGAGCTGGGGACACTGAAGCTTTCTTT. The complete variable domain, with remaining parts taken from reference TRBV9 and TRBJ1-1, reads DSGVTQTPKHLITATGQRVTLRCSPRSGDLSVYWYQQSLDQGLQFLIQYYNGEERAKGNILERFSAQQFPDLHSELNLSSLELGDSALYFCASSVAMDRGAGDTEAFFGQGTRLTVV.

The V gene is TRBV10-3, the J gene TRBJ1-1; D is unresolved. Germline V lookup: CDR1 ENHRY, CDR2 SYGVKD. V was shortened by 0 bases and J by 1 base, with 6 bases between the two germline ends. The CDR3 loop spans 14 amino acids. This CDR3 reads CAISESVENTEAFF. The CDR3 DNA follows: TGTGCCATCAGTGAGTCAGTAGAGAACACTGAAGCTTTCTTT.

The gene calls are TRBV10-2 and TRBJ1-2; D is possibly TRBD1 (6 bases). The CDR3 covers 14 residues. Germline V gene data show CDR1 as WSHSY and CDR2 as SAAADI. Trimming stripped 0 bases from V and 8 bases from J, with 13 bases between. CDR3 bases: TGCGCCAGCAGTGAGTCGCTATACAGGGTGGGCTACACCTTC. Amino acids: CASSESLYRVGYTF.

The V call is TRBV15, the J call TRBJ2-1; 10 nucleotides match TRBD2. The CDR3 consists of 18 residues. The germline V gene has CDR1 LNHNV and CDR2 YYDKDF (reference sequence). V lost 0 bases and J lost 2; bases outside the gene matches: 7. The CDR3: CATSRDLSGLAAYNEQFF. The CDR3 nucleotides are TGTGCCACCAGCAGAGATCTCTCCGGACTAGCGGCCTACAATGAGCAGTTCTTC.

V is TRBV7-9 and J is TRBJ1-1; the match to TRBD1 covers 7 bases. The CDR3 totals 14 residues. Germline CDR1 is SEHNR and CDR2 is FQNEAQ (reference sequence). V shed 4 bases and J 11 bases; nucleotides not matched to a gene: 13. The CDR3 here is CASSSNREQGYAFF. The DNA for the CDR3 is TGTGCCAGCAGCTCCAATCGCGAACAGGGGTATGCTTTCTTT.

CDR3 amino acids: CASSYGTGGASSNQPQHF. Here the CDR3 DNA reads TGCGCCAGCAGCTACGGGACAGGGGGCGCCTCGAGCAATCAGCCCCAGCATTTT. The V and J genes are TRBV5-1 and TRBJ1-5, with TRBD1 matching over 12 bases. CDR1 and CDR2 (germline): SGHRS, YFSETQ. With 3 bases clipped from V and 1 base from J, the junction kept 8 bases outside the gene matches. The CDR3 totals 18 residues.

The chain combines TRBV7-9 with TRBJ1-6, with 12 bases matching TRBD1. This CDR3 contains 17 residues. V gave up 5 bases and J gave up 4 bases; unmatched junction bases: 6. Germline-derived CDR1 and CDR2 are SEHNR and FQNEAQ (reference sequence). The CDR3 nucleotides read TGTGCCAGCAGCACGGGACAGGGGGCCACTTATAATTCACCCCTCCACTTT. Protein product: CASSTGQGATYNSPLHF.

This chain uses TRBV6-5 with TRBJ2-1, with 9 bases aligning to TRBD2. V shed 4 bases and J 8 bases; nucleotides not matched to a gene: 12. CDR1 and CDR2 (germline): MNHEY, SVGAGI. This CDR3 spans 16 amino acids. CDR3 DNA: TGTGCCAGCAGTTTTCAGCCGGGACTAGCTTTCTATGAGCAGTTCTTC. Its protein product is CASSFQPGLAFYEQFF.

V and J are TRBV18 and TRBJ2-3; D possibly corresponds to TRBD2 (5 bases). This CDR3 has 13 amino acids. Trimming took 7 bases from V and 1 from J, leaving 9 bases between them. The germline V gene has CDR1 KGHSH and CDR2 LQKENI. CDR3 sequence: CASFRGGTDTQYF. The CDR3, as DNA: TGTGCCAGCTTCCGGGGAGGCACAGATACGCAGTATTTT.

This chain joins TRBV14 and TRBJ2-3, with D possibly TRBD2 on 5 matching bases. This CDR3 has 15 amino acids. CDR1 SGHDN and CDR2 FVKESK come from the germline V gene. Trimming took off 3 bases at V and 1 base at J, with 11 bases between the two ends. The CDR3 loop reads CASSHELEGTDTQYF. CDR3 DNA: TGTGCCAGCAGCCATGAACTAGAAGGCACAGATACGCAGTATTTT.

This clone was seen a single time. V and J are TRBV4-2 and TRBJ1-3; D call uncertain. Trimming removed 1 base at V and 1 base at J, with 11 bases between. This CDR3 contains 16 residues. The germline gives CDR1 LGHNA, CDR2 YNFKEQ. The CDR3 loop reads CASSQVELSSGNTIYF. DNA of the CDR3: TGTGCCAGCAGCCAAGTTGAACTGAGTTCTGGAAACACCATATATTTT.

This chain connects TRBV5-1 to TRBJ2-1, with TRBD2 identical over 13 bases. CDR1 and CDR2 (germline): SGHRS, YFSETQ. This CDR3 has 17 residues. V gave up 0 bases and J gave up 6 bases; unmatched junction bases: 6. The CDR3 sequence: CASSLGLAGGIFNEQFF. CDR3 DNA: TGCGCCAGCAGCTTGGGACTAGCGGGGGGTATTTTCAATGAGCAGTTCTTC.